The rows below give T cell receptor beta chains drawn from one sample of a study of vaccination and CD4 T cells after COVID-19. Antigens of these TCRs are unknown. TCRdb reprocessed the PCR reads with MiXCR, giving one entry per CDR3 protein. The sample lists 12,000 or so distinct CDR3 sequences; about 53% were seen once. Sequences were obtained from CD4+ T cells from blood, cultured in vitro. Source of these receptors: a human donor who had recovered from COVID-19. CDR3s include the opening cysteine and the closing phenylalanine or tryptophan. The D gene is left open where the match is weak.

TRBJ2-1	-	TRBV7-2	CASRELDEQFF
TRBJ2-7	TRBD2	TRBV20-1	CSARGLADYEQYF
TRBJ1-5	-	TRBV20-1	CSARGQGHQPQHF
TRBJ2-3	-	TRBV6-2/TRBV6-3	CASHWYAAGTDTQYF
TRBJ1-1	TRBD1	TRBV7-8	CASSNPYRGRSEAFF
TRBJ1-1	-	TRBV27	CASSLRPQGIAEAFF
TRBJ1-2	TRBD1	TRBV6-2/TRBV6-3	CVSYDRAPSNYGYTF
TRBJ2-5	-	TRBV6-1	CASSRSGISETQYF
TRBJ1-5	-	TRBV7-2	CASSLQSWGSNQPQHF
TRBJ2-5	TRBD1	TRBV29-1	CSVAPDREETQYF
TRBJ2-2	-	TRBV27	CASSLDRGPGELFF
TRBJ2-5	TRBD2	TRBV7-9	CASSLGLAGGVETQYF
TRBJ1-5	TRBD1	TRBV12-3/TRBV12-4	CASRGGRVSNQPQHF
TRBJ2-7	-	TRBV6-1	CASSYSGGSYEQYF
TRBJ2-7	TRBD2	TRBV12-3/TRBV12-4	CASSLALGQGRLAGVYEQYF
TRBJ2-1	TRBD2	TRBV7-3	CASSLKSGLAGNNEQFF
TRBJ2-1	TRBD1	TRBV5-4	CASSLTGQGHNEQFF
TRBJ2-1	TRBD2	TRBV20-1	CSAEAYTGLARMNEQFF
TRBJ1-5	TRBD1	TRBV20-1	CSLGQGNQPQHF
TRBJ1-2	-	TRBV19	CASSIEGRRGYTF
TRBJ2-7	-	TRBV4-3	CASSQAGTAPYEQYF
TRBJ1-5	TRBD1	TRBV10-2	CASGQVPNQPQHF
TRBJ1-4	TRBD1	TRBV7-8	CASSATGTGTQKLFF
TRBJ2-3	-	TRBV6-2/TRBV6-3	CASRDIRRSTDTQYF
TRBJ2-3	-	TRBV6-5	CASSYRPGVTDTQYF
TRBJ2-1	TRBD1	TRBV7-9	CASSPGQGDIFNEQFF
TRBJ2-2	-	TRBV6-5	CASSYLSGFDTGELFF
TRBJ2-7	TRBD1	TRBV6-1	CASSRERAGRGFSYEQYF
TRBJ1-1	-	TRBV5-1	CASSLNSGRGTEAFF
TRBJ2-7	TRBD2	TRBV27	CASSLRGTSYEQYF
TRBJ1-1	-	TRBV20-1	CSAGAAGVGRTEAFF
TRBJ2-7	TRBD2	TRBV19	CASSLAVRTYEQYF
TRBJ2-5	TRBD1	TRBV10-3	CAIRTTGQAEETQYF
TRBJ1-1	-	TRBV20-1	CSARDLGSNTEAFF
TRBJ1-5	-	TRBV28	CASNRAGVSQPQHF
TRBJ2-7	-	TRBV18	CASSTGLSLSDEQYF